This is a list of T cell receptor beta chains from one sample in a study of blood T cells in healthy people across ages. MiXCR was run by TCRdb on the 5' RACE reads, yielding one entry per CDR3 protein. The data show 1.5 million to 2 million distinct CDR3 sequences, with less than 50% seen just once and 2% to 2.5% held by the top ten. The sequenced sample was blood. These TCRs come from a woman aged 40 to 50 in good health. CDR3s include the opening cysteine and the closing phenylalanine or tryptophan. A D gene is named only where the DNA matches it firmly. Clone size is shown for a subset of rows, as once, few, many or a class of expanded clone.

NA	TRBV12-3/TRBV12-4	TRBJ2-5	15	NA	TGTGCCAGCAGTCCGACCGGGGCTGAGAGGGAGACCCAGTACTTC	CASSPTGAERETQYF
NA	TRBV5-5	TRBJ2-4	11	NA	TGTGCCAGCAGCTTGCTCCAGGAGCAGTACTTC	CASSLLQEQYF
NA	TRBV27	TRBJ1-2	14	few	TGTGCCAGCAGTTTATCGGAAGGGCGGGATGGCTACACCTTC	CASSLSEGRDGYTF
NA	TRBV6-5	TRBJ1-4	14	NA	TGTGCCAGCAGTTACTTGTCAACTAATGAAAAACTGTTTTTT	CASSYLSTNEKLFF
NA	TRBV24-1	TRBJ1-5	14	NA	TGTGCCACCAGGGGGGCGGACGTGGGGCAGCCCCAGCATTTT	CATRGADVGQPQHF
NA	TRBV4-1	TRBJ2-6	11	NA	TGCGCCAGCAGCCAAGCCAACGTCCTGACTTTC	CASSQANVLTF
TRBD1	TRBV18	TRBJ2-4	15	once	TGTGCCAGCTCACCGACGGACAGGGGGCAAAACATTCAGTACTTC	CASSPTDRGQNIQYF
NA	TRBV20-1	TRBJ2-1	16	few	TGCAGTGCTAGGAACCAACTAGCTAGCTCCTACAATGAGCAGTTCTTC	CSARNQLASSYNEQFF
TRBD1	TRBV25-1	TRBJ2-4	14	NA	TGTGCCAGCTCTGGACAGGGATACAAAAACATTCAGTACTTC	CASSGQGYKNIQYF
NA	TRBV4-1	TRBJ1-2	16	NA	TGCGCCAGCAGCCTTAAAGGGGGGCAGGGTTCCTATGGCTACACCTTC	CASSLKGGQGSYGYTF
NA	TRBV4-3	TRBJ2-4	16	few	TGCGCCAGCAGCCAAGAAGGCCTCGAAGGCGGAAACATTCAGTACTTC	CASSQEGLEGGNIQYF
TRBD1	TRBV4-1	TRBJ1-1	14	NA	TGCGCCAGCAGCCAAATTGGGACAGCTCATGAAGCTTTCTTT	CASSQIGTAHEAFF
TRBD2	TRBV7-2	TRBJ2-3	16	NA	TGTGCCAGCAGCCCGACATTACTAGCGGGGAAAAATACGCAGTATTTT	CASSPTLLAGKNTQYF
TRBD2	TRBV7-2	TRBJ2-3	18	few	TGTGCCAGCAGCTTATGGGGCGGGGGGGCCTCTAGCACAGATACGCAGTATTTT	CASSLWGGGASSTDTQYF
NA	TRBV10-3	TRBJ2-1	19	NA	TGTGCCATCAGCGGGACCCCCGAAGAGGAGGGAGTCCCCTACAATGAGCAGTTCTTC	CAISGTPEEEGVPYNEQFF
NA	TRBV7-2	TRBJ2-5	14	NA	TGTGCCAGCAGCCCCGACAGGAACCAAGAGACCCAGTACTTC	CASSPDRNQETQYF
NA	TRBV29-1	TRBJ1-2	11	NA	TGCAGCGCTGTTGGGGGATGTGGCTACACCTTC	CSAVGGCGYTF
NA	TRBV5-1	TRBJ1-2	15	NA	TGCGCCAGCAGCGAAGCAGGGGCCGCTCTGGATGGCTACACCTTC	CASSEAGAALDGYTF
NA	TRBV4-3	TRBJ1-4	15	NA	TGCGCCAGCAGCCAAGAAGGGAACCCGGGGGAAAAACTGTTTTTT	CASSQEGNPGEKLFF
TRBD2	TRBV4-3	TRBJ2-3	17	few	TGCGCCAGCAGCCAAGCTCTTCTAGCGGGGGGGCCAGATACGCAGTATTTT	CASSQALLAGGPDTQYF
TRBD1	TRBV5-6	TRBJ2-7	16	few	TGTGCCAGCAGCCCAGGGGGCGCGACCATCTCCTACGAGCAGTACTTC	CASSPGGATISYEQYF
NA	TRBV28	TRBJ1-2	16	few	TGTGCCAGCAGTTTATCATCGGGGAATAGGGACTATGGCTACACCTTC	CASSLSSGNRDYGYTF
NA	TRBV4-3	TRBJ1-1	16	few	TGCGCCAGCAGCCAAGTGCAGACTCTTATGAACACTGAAGCTTTCTTT	CASSQVQTLMNTEAFF
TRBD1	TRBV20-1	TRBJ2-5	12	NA	TGCAGTGCCCGGGACAGTGAAGAGACCCAGTACTTC	CSARDSEETQYF
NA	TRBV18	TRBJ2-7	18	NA	TGTGCCAGCTCACCAGAACCCGGGACCCACCTTCATATACGAGAGCAGTACTTC	CASSPEPGTHLHIREQYF
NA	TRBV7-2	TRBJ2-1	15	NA	TGTGCCAGCAGCGCCCTGACAGCCTCCTACAATGAGCAGTTCTTC	CASSALTASYNEQFF
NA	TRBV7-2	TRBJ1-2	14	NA	TGTGCCAGCAGCCCAGGAGCCGCCAGCTATGGCTACACCTTC	CASSPGAASYGYTF
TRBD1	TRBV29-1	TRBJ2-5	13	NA	TGCAGCGTTGAACAGGGGGCACAAGAGACCCAGTACTTC	CSVEQGAQETQYF
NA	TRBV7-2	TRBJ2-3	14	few	TGTGCCAGCAGCCCAACGGTCAGACCAGATACGCAGTATTTT	CASSPTVRPDTQYF
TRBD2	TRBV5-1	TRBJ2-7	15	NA	TGCGCCAGCAGCTTGGAAGGGCAGGGAGGGGACGAGCAGTACTTC	CASSLEGQGGDEQYF
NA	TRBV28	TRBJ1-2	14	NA	TGTGCCAGCAGTTTTGTTGGGGGTCTCCTTGGCTACACCTTC	CASSFVGGLLGYTF
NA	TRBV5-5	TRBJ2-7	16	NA	TGTGCCAGCAGCTTGGCCTTGGAATCCAGCTCCTACGAGCAGTACTTC	CASSLALESSSYEQYF
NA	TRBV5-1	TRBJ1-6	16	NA	TGCGCCAGCAGCTTGGATGGCAGGGCTTCTAATTCACCCCTCCACTTT	CASSLDGRASNSPLHF
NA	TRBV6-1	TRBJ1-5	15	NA	TGTGCCAGCCGCGGCGGCAGGGCTAACAATCAGCCCCAGCATTTT	CASRGGRANNQPQHF